Listed here is a single T cell receptor (beta chain). No antigen is known for it. Nothing much larger sits one base from this clone, and base qualities are not available. This sample was included in a study of shared clonotypes between healthy human individuals (dated by TCRdb to 2020 to 2021). Looking at the study overall: The cohort included a few men and a couple of women between 18 and 49 years of age. The study deeply sequenced blood TCR repertoires of five healthy adults to estimate repertoire size and the extent of clonotype sharing between individuals. To increase sequencing depth and limit assay-specific biases, TCR repertoire library preparation and sequencing were carried out by different laboratories using diverse techniques. Between about 0.8 and 9.5 billion PBMCs per donor were obtained by leukapheresis. For each donor, CD4 naive and CD4 memory were each given three plates, CD8 naive was given two plates, and CD8 memory was given one plate.

Its CDR3 holds 15 amino acids, cysteine through phenylalanine. Only the CDR3 DNA stays, 45 bases, in frame from base 1. CDR1 MDHEN and CDR2 SYDVKM are derived from the germline V gene. V lost 0 bases and J lost 9 bases; the stretch between them is 15 bases long. Using the deep immunoSEQ assay, TCR CDR3 regions were amplified from genomic DNA by multiplex PCR. For each cell subset, the extracted genomic DNA was distributed evenly across all wells of several immunoSEQ 96-well plates, and each plate served as one replicate. For sorted subsets, each replicate PCR was loaded with approximately 200 ng genomic DNA, equivalent to 30,000 or so T cell genomes. Purified libraries were quantified with a Qubit 3.0 fluorometer, sized on a Bioanalyzer 2100, and re-quantified with the KAPA Library Quantification kit. Every immunoSEQ 96-well plate was sequenced on a dedicated single-read 150-cycle Illumina NextSeq 550 flow cell. The original methods were these. Because only junctional sequences without quality scores were contained in the immunoSEQ output, filtering matching that applied to full-length reads could not be performed. Sequences were annotated with PyIR, a Python wrapper for IgBLAST v1.9, and V/J genes and CDR3 were assigned using IMGT germline references. Reads were filtered out if the reads had weak V/J assignments (E-value above 1e-6), no CDR3, stop codons, out-of-frame junctions, or ambiguous translated residues. A V3J clonotype was defined by an identical inferred V gene, J gene, and CDR3 amino acid sequence. Percentage overlap between repertoires was calculated by dividing the number of shared unique clonotypes by the size of the smaller repertoire. Richness of each repertoire was evaluated using RTK rarefaction, the Chao1 estimator, and Recon v2.1 estimates of unobserved clonotypes. OLGA was used to compute generation probabilities for all TCRbeta clonotypes that the gDNA method yielded from several donors. In its TCRdb copy, this immuneACCESS table keeps in-frame sequences only and misses some clones. Where compared with another copy, unresolved V genes explain less than half of these, and the others have no known cause. V and J calls and clone size come straight from that table; D and trimming were deduced from the DNA. In all, the sample holds roughly 2.2 million clones, and over 85% of those were seen once. About 0.37% of the sample is in the top ten clones.

The donors were healthy, HIV-negative adults who had no recently reported acute infections or vaccinations. Every donor was a Caucasian adult residing in Nashville, Tennessee, USA. CD4+ T cells were enriched through magnetic negative selection, after which naive cells were positively selected on CD45RA and the remaining negative fraction served as the memory subset. Blood was obtained by leukapheresis, after which PBMCs were separated by Ficoll-Histopaque density gradient centrifugation and cryopreserved in liquid nitrogen vapor phase. Analytical flow cytometry was used to check the purity and quantity of each magnetically sorted T cell population. Genomic DNA was isolated from every sorted fraction and measured by UV absorbance on a Nanodrop 2000c. Here is what the overall study found, with its caveats: Naive subsets generally had larger estimated clonotype richness than memory subsets. Incomplete sequencing was indicated by rarefaction of sorted-subset datasets, despite the large sequencing depth. Higher generation probabilities were observed for clonotypes shared by all four sorted-subset donors than for non-shared clonotypes. Only blood was sampled, and tissue TCR repertoires likely differ from those in blood. Across a few donors, about 5.2% of naive CD4, 3% to 3.5% of naive CD8, under 2.5% of memory CD4, and over 0.35% of memory CD8 clonotypes were shared. Pairwise subsampling led to the expectation that sequencing depth would affect the degree of clonotype sharing among donors. Because the study included only a small number of donors, the genetic and exposure-history diversity represented was limited.

Sequencing used naive CD4+ T cells from PBMCs. This sample's cell subset or site label indicates: CD45RA+ positively selected. This TCR was sampled from a man between 18 and 29 years old in good health. Some clones in this sample may be carry-over from other donors' samples. This chain is built from TRBV28 and TRBJ2-1; the D region possibly corresponds to TRBD1 (6 bases align). The DNA sequence reads TGTGCCAGCAGTTTATGGGGGGACAAGGCCGGTGAGCAGTTCTTC. This gives the protein CASSLWGDKAGEQFF. Where the CDR3 stops, the reference TRBV28 and TRBJ2-1 genes take over; the full variable domain is DVKVTQSSRYLVKRTGEKVFLECVQDMDHENMFWYRQDPGLGLRLIYFSYDVKMKEKGDIPEGYSVSREKKERFSLILESASTNQTSMYLCASSLWGDKAGEQFFGPGTRLTVL.